The 13 T cell receptor beta chains below all came from one sample that was sequenced in a study of T-cell memory formation after mild COVID-19. TCRdb processed the 5' RACE reads anew with MiXCR; each CDR3 protein has one entry. The sample includes about 82,000 distinct CDR3 sequences, around 13% of them seen just once. Sequenced input: PBMCs or a T cell subset sorted from them (not recorded which). The source is a man younger than 30 who had mild COVID-19 (a few samples of this study predate the infection). Cell type and time point are not known.

The table lists this clonotype with a few counts. The chain has TRBV29-1 and TRBJ1-2; no clear D gene. CDR1 is SQVTM, CDR2 ANQGSEA, per germline. This CDR3 contains 12 residues. V was shortened by 5 bases and J by 0 bases, with 7 bases between the two germline ends. CDR3 amino acids: CSVWTANYGYTF. CDR3 bases: TGCAGCGTTTGGACGGCTAACTATGGCTACACCTTC. Full variable domain (remainder filled in from reference TRBV29-1 and TRBJ1-2): SAVISQKPSRDICQRGTSLTIQCQVDSQVTMMFWYRQQPGQSLTLIATANQGSEATYESGFVIDKFPISRPNLTFSTLTVSNMSPEDSSIYLCSVWTANYGYTFGSGTRLTVV.

The rearrangement joins TRBV4-1 to TRBJ1-2, with D possibly being TRBD1 (5 bases). The germline CDR1 and CDR2 sequences are MGHRA and YSYEKL. Trimming left V 4 bases short and J 3 bases short, with 18 bases between. The length of the CDR3 is 16 residues. DNA of the CDR3: TGCGCCAGCAGCCCCGCGGGACGGGCGGAGGACTATGGCTACACCTTC. It yields the protein CASSPAGRAEDYGYTF.

This clonotype was observed at least ten times. This chain joins TRBV7-9 and TRBJ1-5; D remains ambiguous. In germline, CDR1 is SEHNR, CDR2 FQNEAQ (reference sequence). The CDR3 runs to 17 residues. The germline V and J ends were trimmed by 5 bases and 4 bases, with 21 bases remaining between them. The CDR3 here is CASSETADGYNNQPQHF. Written as DNA, the CDR3 is TGTGCCAGCAGCGAAACCGCGGACGGCTATAATAATCAGCCCCAGCATTTT.

The chain couples TRBV29-1 to TRBJ2-2; tentatively, D is TRBD1 (5 bases). The CDR3 is made up of 14 amino acids. Germline loops: CDR1 SQVTM, CDR2 ANQGSEA. V was pared by 4 bases and J by 7 bases, with 16 bases between. The CDR3 loop reads CSVVGRAGIGELFF. The CDR3, as DNA: TGCAGCGTTGTGGGCAGGGCTGGAATCGGGGAGCTGTTTTTT.

In this sample, this clonotype turned up a few times. The chain uses TRBV27 and TRBJ2-3; 8 nucleotides agree with TRBD2. The CDR3 contains 17 residues. Per germline, CDR1 MNHEY and CDR2 SMNVEV (reference sequence). Trimming removed 5 bases from V and 3 bases from J; junction bases left unmatched: 13. This chain's CDR3 is CASSPRLARGVTDTQYF. For the CDR3, the DNA is TGTGCCAGCAGTCCCCGTTTGGCGCGGGGGGTTACAGATACGCAGTATTTT.

This clonotype has only a few counts. V gene TRBV12-3 or TRBV12-4 combines with J gene TRBJ1-6; TRBD1 agrees at 9 bases. Trimming at V came to 6 bases and at J to 8 bases, leaving 5 bases not matched to a gene. CDR3 length equals 14 residues. The CDR3 sequence is CASRRDREDSPLHF. The CDR3 DNA is TGTGCCAGCAGGCGGGACAGGGAGGATTCACCCCTCCACTTT.

V is TRBV20-1 and J is TRBJ2-5, with D possibly matching TRBD2 (6 bases). Trimming pared 5 bases from V and 2 bases from J, leaving 15 bases between. This CDR3 contains 14 residues. Germline CDR1 reads DFQATT; CDR2 reads SNEGSKA (reference sequence). The CDR3 loop reads CSAGPGLGQETQYF. CDR3 bases: TGCAGTGCTGGACCGGGACTGGGGCAAGAGACCCAGTACTTC.

V gene TRBV7-9 combines with J gene TRBJ2-3, with 8 nucleotides matching TRBD1. V was pared by 3 bases and J by 4 bases, with 6 bases of the junction left unmatched. This CDR3 has 15 residues. Germline V gene data show CDR1 as SEHNR and CDR2 as FQNEAQ (reference sequence). The CDR3 reads CASSLDRVLADTQYF. In nucleotides, the CDR3 is TGTGCCAGCAGCTTGGACAGGGTTCTGGCAGATACGCAGTATTTT.

This clonotype was recorded many times. The genes are TRBV7-6 and TRBJ2-3; D is possibly TRBD1 (6 bases). Trimming pared 0 bases from V and 3 bases from J, leaving 10 bases between. The length of the CDR3 is 15 residues. Germline CDR1 and CDR2: SGHVS and FNYEAQ. Here the CDR3 reads CASSLAGQRTDTQYF. The CDR3 DNA sequence: TGTGCCAGCAGCTTAGCTGGACAGCGAACAGATACGCAGTATTTT.

This clonotype occurred a few times. J is TRBJ2-3 and V is TRBV5-1; a weak D match, TRBD2 (6 bases). The CDR3 spans 14 residues. Germline assignment: CDR1 SGHRS and CDR2 YFSETQ. V lost 1 base, J lost 4 bases, and 10 bases lay in between. The DNA for the CDR3 is TGCGCCAGCAGCTTGAGGAGGGCTTCAGATACGCAGTATTTT. The encoded protein is CASSLRRASDTQYF.

This chain joins TRBV5-5 and TRBJ2-3; 10 nucleotides line up with TRBD2. The length of the CDR3 is 15 residues. Germline V CDR1 and CDR2: SGHKS, YYEKEE (reference sequence). The J segment lost 9 bases and the V segment lost 6 bases, leaving 13 bases of the junction unmatched. Here the CDR3 DNA reads TGTGCCAGCACCTCCGGGACTAGCGACTGGGGCACGCAGTATTTT. It is translated as CASTSGTSDWGTQYF.

This clonotype was seen once. This chain joins TRBV30 and TRBJ2-5; TRBD2 matches 7 bases. This CDR3 comprises 14 residues. Trimming at V came to 6 bases and at J to 4 bases, leaving 11 bases not matched to a gene. The V gene's germline CDR1 is GTSNPN and CDR2 SVGIG (reference sequence). The CDR3, as DNA: TGTGCCTGCGGACTAGATTTAGTTCGAGAGACCCAGTACTTC. As protein: CACGLDLVRETQYF.

The chain couples TRBV7-9 to TRBJ2-7; the D call may be TRBD1 or TRBD2 (5 bases each). The CDR3 covers 15 residues. Trimming removed 0 bases from V and 2 bases from J, with 11 bases in between. CDR1 SEHNR and CDR2 FQNEAQ come from the germline V gene (reference sequence). Here the CDR3 DNA reads TGTGCCAGCAGCTTAGCGGGGGTTCCGACCTACGAGCAGTACTTC. It codes for CASSLAGVPTYEQYF.